This T cell receptor (beta chain) is from a study of shared clonotypes between healthy human individuals. Study-level results: Estimated clonotype richness was generally higher in naive than memory subsets. Several donors held about 5% of naive CD4 clonotypes in common.

Nashville, Tennessee was home to all donors, who were Caucasian adults. This CDR3 has 14 amino acids. The V and J ends lost 0 bases and 0 bases respectively, with 6 bases between them. Germline CDR1 SGDLS, CDR2 YYNGEE. As concerns this clone: Its target is unknown. Other DNA sequences within the sample encode an identical CDR3.

Per the original data handling: Because ImmunoSEQ provided only junction sequences with no quality scores, the filtering differed. TCRdb keeps only in-frame clones here, not all; method: immunoSEQ multiplex PCR. D and trimming come from the DNA, and the V and J calls and clone size come from that table. The sample holds 2.3 million or so clones, 85% to 95% seen once. V usage is TRBV9 and J usage is TRBJ2-5; D gene unclear. What was sequenced was naive CD4+ T cells from PBMCs. The subset: CD45RA+ positively selected. The TCR comes from a man aged 18-30 years in good health. Some clones in this sample may be carry-over from other donors' samples. CDR3 sequence reads: CASSVGGNQETQYF. CDR3 coding DNA: TGTGCCAGCAGCGTAGGTGGAAACCAAGAGACCCAGTACTTC.